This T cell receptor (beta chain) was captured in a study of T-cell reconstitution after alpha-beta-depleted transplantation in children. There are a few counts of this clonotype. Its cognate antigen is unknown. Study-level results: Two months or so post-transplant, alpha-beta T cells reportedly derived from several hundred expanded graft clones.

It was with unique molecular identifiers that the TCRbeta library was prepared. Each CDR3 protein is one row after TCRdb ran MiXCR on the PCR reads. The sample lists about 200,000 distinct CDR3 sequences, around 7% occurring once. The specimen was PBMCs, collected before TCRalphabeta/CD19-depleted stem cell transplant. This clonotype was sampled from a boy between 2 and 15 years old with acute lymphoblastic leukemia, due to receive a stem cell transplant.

This CDR3 is CASSFSPNRGRSGANVLTF. The CDR3 coding sequence is TGTGCCAGCAGTTTTTCCCCCAACAGGGGTAGGTCTGGGGCCAACGTCCTGACTTTC. The rearrangement joins TRBV12-3 or TRBV12-4 to TRBJ2-6, with TRBD1 identical over 7 bases. With 3 bases clipped from V and 1 base from J, the junction kept 12 bases outside the gene matches. The CDR3 is made up of 19 amino acids.